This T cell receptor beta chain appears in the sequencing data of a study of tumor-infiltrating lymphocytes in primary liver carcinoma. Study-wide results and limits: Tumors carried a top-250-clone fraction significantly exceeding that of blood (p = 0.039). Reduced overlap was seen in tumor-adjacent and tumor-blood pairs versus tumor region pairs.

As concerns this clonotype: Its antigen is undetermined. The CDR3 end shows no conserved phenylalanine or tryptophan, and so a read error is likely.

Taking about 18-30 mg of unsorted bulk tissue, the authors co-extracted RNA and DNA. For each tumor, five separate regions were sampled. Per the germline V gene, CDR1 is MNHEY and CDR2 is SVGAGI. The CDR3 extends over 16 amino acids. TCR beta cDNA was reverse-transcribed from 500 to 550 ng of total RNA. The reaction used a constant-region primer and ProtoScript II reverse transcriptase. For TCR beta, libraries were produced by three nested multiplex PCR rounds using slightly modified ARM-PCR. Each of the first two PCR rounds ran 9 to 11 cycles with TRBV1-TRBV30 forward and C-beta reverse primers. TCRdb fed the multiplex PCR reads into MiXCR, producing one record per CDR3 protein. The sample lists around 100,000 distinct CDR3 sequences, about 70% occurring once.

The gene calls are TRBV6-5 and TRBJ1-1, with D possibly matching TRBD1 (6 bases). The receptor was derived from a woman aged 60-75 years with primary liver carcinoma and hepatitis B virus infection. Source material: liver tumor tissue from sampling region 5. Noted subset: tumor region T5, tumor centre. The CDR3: CASNIRPGHPNTEAFC. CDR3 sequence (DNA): TGTGCCAGCAATATAAGACCGGGACATCCGAACACCGAAGCTTTCTGT.